Below, 26 T cell receptor beta chains from the same sample are listed, as sequenced in a study of patients and donors after allogeneic stem cell transplantation (dated by TCRdb to the early 2020s). The library was obtained by RT-PCR. The run used a NextSeq 550. TCRdb applied fastp at Q25 and MiXCR to the public reads, then kept only in-frame beta chains. Every distinct CDR3 protein forms one entry, paired with its most common genes and DNA. The sample table holds 98,000 or so distinct CDR3 sequences, of which 35% to 45% were seen once. The ten largest make up approximately 30% of the sample. The sequenced sample was blood, either unsorted or a sorted T cell fraction (not recorded which). The receptor set was obtained from a human donor who was either an allogeneic HSCT recipient or a stem cell or donor lymphocyte infusion donor (not recorded which). It is not recorded whose cells these are; they may come from a transplant donor.

V usage is TRBV11-3 and J usage is TRBJ2-1; 7 positions agree with TRBD2. The CDR3 is made up of 17 amino acids. The germline V gene has CDR1 SGHNT and CDR2 YENEEA. Trimming cost V 0 bases and J 11 bases; bases outside gene matches: 16. The CDR3: CASSLEARDSSRGKQFF. The CDR3 DNA reads as TGTGCCAGCAGCTTAGAAGCCCGGGACTCGTCGCGGGGGAAGCAGTTCTTC.

This clonotype was counted at least ten times. V gene TRBV5-1 combines with J gene TRBJ1-1; TRBD1 matches 12 bases. Per the germline V gene, CDR1 is SGHRS and CDR2 is YFSETQ. The CDR3 extends over 14 amino acids. Trimming at V came to 4 bases and at J to 4 bases, leaving 2 bases not matched to a gene. CDR3 in DNA: TGCGCCAGCAGCCCGGGACAGGGGGCCACTGAAGCTTTCTTT. Translated, it gives CASSPGQGATEAFF.

This chain connects TRBV5-4 to TRBJ1-1; no definite D call. The CDR3 is 13 residues long. Trimming removed 10 bases at V and 3 bases at J, with 16 bases between. CDR1 is SGHNT, CDR2 YYREEE, per germline (reference sequence). The DNA of the CDR3 is TGTGCCTCCCGGGTAGCGTCGGACACTGAAGCTTTCTTT. It is translated as CASRVASDTEAFF. The complete variable domain, with remaining parts taken from reference TRBV5-4 and TRBJ1-1, reads ETGVTQSPTHLIKTRGQQVTLRCSSQSGHNTVSWYQQALGQGPQFIFQYYREEENGRGNFPPRFSGLQFPNYSSELNVNALELDDSALYLCASRVASDTEAFFGQGTRLTVV.

This sequence joins TRBV28 and TRBJ2-2; 8 bases are shared with TRBD1. Germline assignment: CDR1 MDHEN and CDR2 SYDVKM. The CDR3 is 15 amino acids. V lost 6 bases and J lost 6; bases outside the gene matches: 9. The CDR3 DNA is TGTGCCAGCAGCCTGGACAGGGCATGGTCCGGGGAGCTGTTTTTT. It is translated as CASSLDRAWSGELFF.

This chain links TRBV5-6 with TRBJ2-5; 9 bases are shared with TRBD1. From germline, CDR1 is SGHDT and CDR2 YYEEEE. The CDR3 has 15 residues. The V and J ends lost 0 bases and 3 bases, in that order; junction bases with no gene match: 3. CDR3: CASSLARQGEETQYF. CDR3 DNA sequence: TGTGCCAGCAGCTTGGCCAGACAGGGGGAAGAGACCCAGTACTTC.

Only a few counts were recorded for this clonotype. The chain carries TRBV18 and TRBJ1-1; tentative D call: TRBD1 (5 bases). CDR3 size: 13 residues. Trimming left V 3 bases short and J 6 bases short, with 11 bases between. Germline CDR1 is KGHSH and CDR2 is LQKENI. CDR3 loop: CASSPAMGPEAFF. Here the CDR3 DNA reads TGTGCCAGCTCACCTGCCATGGGACCTGAAGCTTTCTTT.

A few counts support this clonotype. The CDR3 protein is CSATFGGNGYTF. In nucleotides, the CDR3 is TGCAGTGCTACCTTCGGGGGAAACGGCTACACCTTC. The V and J genes are TRBV20-1 and TRBJ1-2; possibly TRBD1 for D (5 bases). Trimming took 4 bases from V and 8 from J, leaving 14 bases between them. The CDR3 is 12 residues long. Germline V gene data show CDR1 as DFQATT and CDR2 as SNEGSKA (reference sequence).

The gene calls are TRBV20-1 and TRBJ2-1, with no clear D. The CDR3 totals 13 residues. Trimming shortened V by 3 bases and J by 6 bases, and 12 bases separated the two germline ends. Germline CDR1 reads DFQATT; CDR2 reads SNEGSKA (reference sequence). The CDR3 here is CSARVNNRNEQFF. CDR3 DNA sequence: TGCAGTGCTAGGGTGAACAATCGCAATGAGCAGTTCTTC.

In this sample, this clonotype turned up many times. The J gene is TRBJ1-3, the V gene TRBV5-1; 9 nucleotides agree with TRBD1. Per the germline V gene, CDR1 is SGHRS and CDR2 is YFSETQ. The CDR3 has 15 residues. Trimming at V came to 4 bases and at J to 3 bases, leaving 5 bases not matched to a gene. The CDR3 coding sequence is TGCGCCAGCAGCCCGGGACAGGGAGGTGGAAACACCATATATTTT. Translation gives CASSPGQGGGNTIYF.

This rearrangement joins TRBV9 to TRBJ1-1, with D perhaps matching TRBD1 (6 bases). V gave up 4 bases and J gave up 0 bases, with 13 bases separating them. Germline CDR1 reads SGDLS; CDR2 reads YYNGEE. The CDR3 is 15 residues long. CDR3 bases: TGTGCCAGCAGCCCTAGGACAGCCATGAACACTGAAGCTTTCTTT. This translates into CASSPRTAMNTEAFF.

The genes are TRBV24-1 and TRBJ1-1; possibly TRBD1 for D (5 bases). Germline CDR1 reads KGHDR; CDR2 reads SFDVKD. This CDR3 comprises 15 residues. V was cut by 2 bases and J by 11 bases, with 20 bases left in between. CDR3 loop: CATSDSGRPDSGAFF. In nucleotides, the CDR3 is TGTGCCACCAGTGATTCGGGGCGGCCTGATTCGGGGGCTTTCTTT.

The chain links TRBV20-1 to TRBJ2-3; 9 bases are shared with TRBD2. CDR3 length equals 14 residues. V lost 3 bases to trimming and J lost 1 base; unmatched junction nucleotides: 2. CDR1 and CDR2 from the germline V gene are DFQATT and SNEGSKA (reference sequence). The CDR3 DNA follows: TGCAGTGCTAGGATAGCGGGGGGCACAGATACGCAGTATTTT. Protein sequence: CSARIAGGTDTQYF.

This clonotype was seen only a few times. CDR3 protein: CASSLRVNQPQHF. The CDR3 DNA reads as TGTGCCAGCAGTTTAAGGGTAAATCAGCCCCAGCATTTT. J is TRBJ1-5 and V is TRBV12-3 or TRBV12-4; D not resolved. The CDR3 runs 13 residues. V was trimmed by 2 bases and J by 4 bases, leaving 6 bases between them.

The chain joins TRBV7-2 to TRBJ1-1, with a possible D match to TRBD1 (5 bases). The V gene lost 3 bases and the J gene lost 11 bases, with 16 bases spanning the gap. The CDR3 is 13 residues long. CDR1 is SGHTA, CDR2 FQGNSA, per germline. The CDR3 is CASSFSGVRGAFF. The CDR3 DNA sequence: TGTGCCAGCAGCTTTAGTGGGGTGCGGGGCGCTTTCTTT. The whole variable domain, remainder taken from reference TRBV7-2 and TRBJ1-1, is GAGVSQSPSNKVTEKGKDVELRCDPISGHTALYWYRQSLGQGLEFLIYFQGNSAPDKSGLPSDRFSAERTGGSVSTLTIQRTQQEDSAVYLCASSFSGVRGAFFGQGTRLTVV.

This clonotype was seen only a few times. V is TRBV4-3 and J is TRBJ1-3; the D is unclear. Germline V gene data show CDR1 as LGHNA and CDR2 as YSLEER. The CDR3 extends over 16 amino acids. V dropped 0 bases and J dropped 3 bases, with 12 bases sitting between them. CDR3 residues: CASSQDPSSFGNTIYF. The CDR3 DNA reads as TGCGCCAGCAGCCAAGATCCATCCAGCTTTGGAAACACCATATATTTT.

The genes are TRBV6-2 or TRBV6-3 and TRBJ2-1; possible D gene TRBD1, 6 bases. The CDR3 sequence is 12 residues long. Germline CDR1 reads MNHEY; CDR2 reads SVGEGT. Deletions cut 6 bases from V and 8 bases from J, with 11 bases between. The CDR3 protein is CASSHRVHEQFF. The CDR3 DNA reads TGTGCCAGCAGCCACAGGGTGCATGAGCAGTTCTTC.

V usage is TRBV12-3 or TRBV12-4 and J usage is TRBJ2-7, with 10 bases fitting TRBD2. CDR3 length: 17 residues. V gave up 2 bases and J gave up 4 bases; unmatched junction bases: 11. The CDR3 region is CASSLLKASGSKYEQYF. CDR3 nucleotide sequence: TGTGCCAGCAGTTTATTAAAGGCTAGCGGGAGCAAGTACGAGCAGTACTTC.

The chain employs TRBV6-5 and TRBJ1-1; D not resolved. Trimming left V 7 bases short and J 2 bases short, with 14 bases between. The CDR3 loop spans 14 amino acids. Germline lookup yields CDR1 MNHEY and CDR2 SVGAGI. CDR3 bases: TGTGCCAGCACCTTGGGTCGCGCCAACACTGAAGCTTTCTTT. Translating it yields CASTLGRANTEAFF.

The gene calls are TRBV7-2 and TRBJ1-2; D is unresolved. Germline V gene data show CDR1 as SGHTA and CDR2 as FQGNSA. CDR3 length equals 13 residues. V was pared by 1 base and J by 7 bases, with 10 bases between. The CDR3 region has the DNA TGTGCCAGCAGCTTAGAATGGTTAATTGGCTACACCTTC. This sequence encodes CASSLEWLIGYTF.

This clonotype has just a few counts. V gene TRBV12-3 or TRBV12-4 combines with J gene TRBJ1-5, with a tentative D call TRBD1 (5 bases). The length of the CDR3 is 17 residues. The V gene lost 3 bases and the J gene lost 0 bases, with 15 bases spanning the gap. The CDR3 bases are TGTGCCAGCAGTTTTTGGGGGAGGGGCCTTAGCAATCAGCCCCAGCATTTT. Protein: CASSFWGRGLSNQPQHF.

This sequence joins TRBV2 and TRBJ1-3, with D possibly being TRBD1 (6 bases). The V end lost 7 bases, the J end lost 1 base, and 11 bases lay between the germline ends. Germline V gene lookup returns CDR1 SNHLY and CDR2 FYNNEI. This CDR3 comprises 14 residues. This CDR3 is CASNPTGSGNTIYF. The CDR3 DNA reads TGTGCCAGCAATCCCACAGGGTCTGGAAACACCATATATTTT.

The chain uses TRBV6-5 and TRBJ2-4, with unresolved D. This CDR3 region has 14 residues. The V end lost 3 bases, the J end lost 3 bases, and 9 bases lay between the germline ends. CDR1 MNHEY and CDR2 SVGAGI come from the germline V gene. This CDR3 reads CASSYRNSKNIQYF. The CDR3 DNA reads as TGTGCCAGCAGTTATCGGAACAGCAAAAACATTCAGTACTTC.

Only a few counts were recorded for this clonotype. J is TRBJ2-3 and V is TRBV5-8; weak D call: TRBD2 (6 bases). The V end lost 3 bases, the J end lost 3 bases, and 17 bases lay between the germline ends. This CDR3 spans 16 amino acids. Germline CDR1 and CDR2: SGHTS and YDEGEE. The CDR3 sequence is CASSWAGVSGTDTQYF. The CDR3 nucleotides read TGTGCCAGCAGCTGGGCCGGGGTGAGCGGGACAGATACGCAGTATTTT.

The gene calls are TRBV7-3 and TRBJ1-1, with a tentative D call TRBD1 (6 bases). Trimming took 5 bases from V and 0 from J, leaving 7 bases between them. The V gene's germline CDR1 is SGHTA and CDR2 FQGTGA. This CDR3 is built from 13 residues. The CDR3 protein is CASSEGVNTEAFF. In DNA form, the CDR3 reads TGTGCCAGCAGCGAGGGGGTGAACACTGAAGCTTTCTTT.

This chain connects TRBV11-2 to TRBJ2-5; D is unclear. This CDR3 comprises 13 residues. CDR1 and CDR2 from the germline V gene are SGHAT and FQNNGV. Between the trimmed V and J ends, which lost 0 bases and 10 bases, there was a span of 12 bases. As DNA, the CDR3 is TGTGCCAGCAGCTTAGACTTTCATAGGGACCAGTACTTC. This encodes CASSLDFHRDQYF.

The CDR3 nucleotides are TGTGCCAGCAGCTTAGCGGGAGGGCCTGCCGGGGAGCTGTTTTTT. Translating it yields CASSLAGGPAGELFF. The chain uses TRBV7-6 and TRBJ2-2; 7 bases are shared with TRBD2. The length of the CDR3 is 15 residues. The germline gives CDR1 SGHVS, CDR2 FNYEAQ. After removal of 0 bases from V and 6 bases from J, the junction contained 4 bases not matched to a gene. Combining the CDR3 with reference TRBV7-6 and TRBJ2-2 gives the whole variable domain GAGVSQSPRYKVTKRGQDVALRCDPISGHVSLYWYRQALGQGPEFLTYFNYEAQQDKSGLPNDRFSAERPEGSISTLTIQRTEQRDSAMYRCASSLAGGPAGELFFGEGSRLTVL.